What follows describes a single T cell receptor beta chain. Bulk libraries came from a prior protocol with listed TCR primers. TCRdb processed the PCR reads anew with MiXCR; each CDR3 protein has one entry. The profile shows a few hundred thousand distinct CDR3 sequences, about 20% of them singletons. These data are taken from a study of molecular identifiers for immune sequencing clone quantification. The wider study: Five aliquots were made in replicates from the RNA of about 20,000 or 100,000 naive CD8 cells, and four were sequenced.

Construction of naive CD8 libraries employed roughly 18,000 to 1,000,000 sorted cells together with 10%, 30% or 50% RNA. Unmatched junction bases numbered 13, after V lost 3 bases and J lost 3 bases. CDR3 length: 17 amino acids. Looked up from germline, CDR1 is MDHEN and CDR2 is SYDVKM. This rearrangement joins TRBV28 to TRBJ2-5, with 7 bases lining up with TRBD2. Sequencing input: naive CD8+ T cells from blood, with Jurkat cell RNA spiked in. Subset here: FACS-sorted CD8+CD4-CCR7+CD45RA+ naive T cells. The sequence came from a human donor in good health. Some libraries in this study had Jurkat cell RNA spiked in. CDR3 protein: CASSFHGREVPKETQYF. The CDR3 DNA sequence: TGTGCCAGCAGTTTTCATGGGAGGGAGGTACCAAAAGAGACCCAGTACTTC.